This T cell receptor beta chain was obtained from a study of OX40 agonist ivuxolimab in advanced cancers. This CDR3 comprises 17 residues. Germline assignment: CDR1 SGHTS and CDR2 YDEGEE. Trimming removed 4 bases from V and 2 bases from J, with 22 bases in between. Produced via immunoSEQ multiplex PCR; TCRdb's table is partial and in-frame only. The sample includes tens of thousands of clones, roughly 82% seen only once; the top ten take 16%. The receptor's source is an adult with an advanced solid tumor such as melanoma, head and neck, liver or kidney cancer. This specimen was CD4+ or CD8+ T cells sorted from blood, taken in a trial of the OX40 agonist ivuxolimab. The chain couples TRBV5-8 to TRBJ2-7; D tentatively reads TRBD1 or TRBD2 (5 bases each). This CDR3 is CASSHPGRKALTYEQYF. For the CDR3, the DNA is TGTGCCAGCAGCCACCCGGGACGAAAAGCTCTAACCTACGAGCAGTACTTC.